This T cell receptor (beta chain) derives from a study of tumor and adjacent non-tumor tissue in lung cancer. The library came from three nested PCR rounds adapted from ARM-PCR protocols. TCRdb re-called the multiplex PCR reads through MiXCR, storing one row per CDR3 protein. The sample contains tens of thousands of distinct CDR3 sequences, around two thirds of which appear only once. The CDR3 covers 14 residues. Per germline, CDR1 SGHAT and CDR2 FQNNGV. V dropped 8 bases and J dropped 0 bases, with 13 bases sitting between them. As regards this clonotype: Because it lacks the conserved phenylalanine or tryptophan at the end, this CDR3 is likely a read error.

RNA was extracted from bulk tissue without any cell sorting. The normal lung tissue was taken more than 3 cm from the tumor edge. The origin of this receptor is a man aged 65 to 85 with non-small cell lung cancer. The chain recombines TRBV11-2 with TRBJ2-5; D remains unclear. Material for sequencing was distant non-tumor lung tissue. The CDR3 region has the DNA TGTGCCAGCTGCGAACAAGGTCACCAAGAGACCCAGTACCTT. This encodes CASCEQGHQETQYL.